The 4 T cell receptor beta chains reported below all come from one sample, sequenced in a study of T cell repertoires in ileal Crohn's disease. Assay: immunoSEQ multiplex PCR; the TCRdb copy retains only in-frame clones and omits some. The data show roughly 11,000 clones, around three quarters seen once. The sequenced sample consisted of ileal tissue. These TCRs come from an adult with Crohn's disease.

This clone was seen just once. J is TRBJ2-5 and V is TRBV4-3; a weak D match, TRBD1 (6 bases). The better agreement between TRBJ2-7 and the DNA end casts doubt on the J call. This CDR3 is built from 17 residues. Looked up from germline, CDR1 is LGHNA and CDR2 is YSLEER. CDR3 sequence: CASSQELTGTLSYEQYF. In DNA, the CDR3 is TGCGCCAGCAGCCAAGAGCTCACCGGGACACTGTCCTACGAGCAGTACTTC.

The chain recombines TRBV7-3 with TRBJ2-1; 8 positions match TRBD2. The CDR3 totals 13 residues. V lost 6 bases to trimming and J lost 9 bases; unmatched junction nucleotides: 7. Germline values: CDR1 SGHTA, CDR2 FQGTGA. The CDR3 DNA reads TGTGCCAGCAGTCCCGGGACTAGTACTGAGCAGTTCTTC. This encodes CASSPGTSTEQFF.

This chain links TRBV6-4 with TRBJ2-5; 8 nucleotides align to TRBD2. The CDR3 covers 15 residues. Germline V gives CDR1 MRHNA, CDR2 SNTAGT. V lost 9 bases to trimming and J lost 1 base; unmatched junction nucleotides: 10. CDR3 coding DNA: TGTGCCAGACAACCCCGGGGGGGGTTCCAAGAGACCCAGTACTTC. Translating gives CARQPRGGFQETQYF.

The chain uses TRBV30 and TRBJ2-7, with 9 positions matching TRBD1. In germline, CDR1 is GTSNPN, CDR2 SVGIG (reference sequence). Unmatched junction bases numbered 10, after V lost 2 bases and J lost 5 bases. The CDR3 spans 15 residues. The CDR3 DNA is TGTGCCTGGAGTCCATGGGACAGGGTCTCAGACGAGCAGTACTTC. It encodes CAWSPWDRVSDEQYF. The full variable domain, completed using reference TRBV30 and TRBJ2-7, is SQTIHQWPATLVQPVGSPLSLECTVEGTSNPNLYWYRQAAGRGLQLLFYSVGIGQISSEVPQNLSASRPQDRQFILSSKKLLLSDSGFYLCAWSPWDRVSDEQYFGPGTRLTVT.